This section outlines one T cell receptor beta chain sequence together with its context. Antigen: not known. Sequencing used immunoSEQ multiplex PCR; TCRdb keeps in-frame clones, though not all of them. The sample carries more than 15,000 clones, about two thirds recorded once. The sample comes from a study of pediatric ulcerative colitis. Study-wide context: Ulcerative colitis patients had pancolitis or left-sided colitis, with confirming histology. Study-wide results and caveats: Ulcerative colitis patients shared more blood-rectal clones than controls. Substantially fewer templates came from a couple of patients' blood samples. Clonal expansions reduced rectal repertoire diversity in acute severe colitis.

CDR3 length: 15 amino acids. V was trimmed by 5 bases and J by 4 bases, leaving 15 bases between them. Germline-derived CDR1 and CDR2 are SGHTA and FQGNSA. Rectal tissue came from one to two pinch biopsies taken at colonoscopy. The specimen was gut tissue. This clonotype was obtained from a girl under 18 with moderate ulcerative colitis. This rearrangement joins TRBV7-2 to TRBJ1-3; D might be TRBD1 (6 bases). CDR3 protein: CASSLGGGAGNTIYF. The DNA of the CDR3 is TGTGCCAGCAGCCTGGGTGGGGGGGCAGGAAACACCATATATTTT.